This is a list of T cell receptor beta chains from one sample in a study of CD8+CD57+ T cells in acquired aplastic anemia. TCRdb processed the reads anew with MiXCR; each CDR3 protein has one entry. The table records more than 200,000 distinct CDR3 sequences, about half of them present only once. The material sequenced was sorted CD4+, CD8+, or CD8+CD57+ T cells (not recorded which) from PBMCs. These receptors all come from a human donor with aplastic anemia. CDR3s include the opening cysteine and the closing phenylalanine or tryptophan. A D gene is named only where the DNA matches it firmly. Expanded clones get a size class; other rows say once, few or many, or leave the size out.

v_gene	d_gene	abundance	j_gene	CDR3aa	CDR3nt
TRBV6-5	TRBD2	few	TRBJ2-1	CASTRTSGTYNEQFF	TGTGCCAGCACTCGGACTAGCGGGACCTACAATGAGCAGTTCTTC
TRBV20-1	TRBD1	-	TRBJ2-7	CSAPRGPSGEYEQYF	TGCAGTGCCCCGAGGGGGCCCTCTGGGGAGTACGAGCAGTACTTC
TRBV28	TRBD1	many	TRBJ1-2	CASRGQADSGGYTF	TGTGCCAGCAGGGGACAGGCCGACAGTGGGGGCTACACCTTC
TRBV7-3	TRBD2	many	TRBJ2-3	CASSPQAGGGRGDTQYF	TGTGCCAGCAGCCCTCAAGCAGGCGGGGGGCGGGGAGATACGCAGTATTTT
TRBV3-1	-	-	TRBJ2-3	CAGSLRIITDTQYF	TGTGCCGGCAGCCTCCGGATCATCACAGATACGCAGTATTTT
TRBV19	-	-	TRBJ2-3	CASRASSTDTQYF	TGTGCCAGTAGGGCTAGCTCCACAGATACGCAGTATTTT
TRBV7-2	TRBD1	-	TRBJ2-7	CASSSSDRSSYEQYF	TGTGCCAGCAGCTCCTCGGACAGGAGCTCCTACGAGCAGTACTTC
TRBV5-1	-	few	TRBJ1-5	CASSSGGISNQPQHF	TGCGCCAGCAGCTCCGGGGGTATTAGCAATCAGCCCCAGCATTTT
TRBV6-2/TRBV6-3	-	-	TRBJ1-2	CASSSSGDGVDGYTF	TGTGCCAGCAGTTCCTCCGGAGACGGGGTCGATGGCTACACCTTC
TRBV6-1	-	many	TRBJ2-7	CASSETVRGEQYF	TGTGCCAGCAGCGAGACAGTCAGGGGCGAGCAGTACTTC
TRBV5-8	-	many	TRBJ2-5	CASSLAPGPQETQYF	TGTGCCAGCAGCTTGGCCCCGGGGCCCCAAGAGACCCAGTACTTC
TRBV15	-	-	TRBJ2-3	CATSRGAVLRDTQYF	TGTGCCACCAGCAGAGGGGCGGTCCTCAGGGATACGCAGTATTTT
TRBV15	TRBD2	few	TRBJ2-5	CATSRGGETQYF	TGTGCCACCAGCAGGGGGGGGGAGACCCAGTACTTC
TRBV7-9	TRBD1	many	TRBJ2-1	CASSSFRDSSYNEQFF	TGTGCCAGCAGCTCGTTCCGGGACAGCTCCTACAATGAGCAGTTCTTC
TRBV10-3	-	-	TRBJ1-5	CAISEGREGQPQHF	TGTGCCATCAGTGAGGGGAGGGAAGGACAGCCCCAGCATTTT
TRBV14	-	-	TRBJ1-1	CASSQALAGAEAFF	TGTGCCAGCAGCCAAGCTTTGGCAGGGGCTGAAGCTTTCTTT
TRBV28	-	few	TRBJ2-7	CASSSRYGQYF	TGTGCCAGCAGTTCCCGCTACGGGCAGTACTTC
TRBV6-6	-	-	TRBJ2-7	CASRRDCYLYF	TGTGCCAGCAGGCGGGACTGCTATCTGTACTTC
TRBV20-1	-	-	TRBJ2-7	CSAQGGDSYEQYF	TGCAGTGCCCAGGGGGGGGACTCCTACGAGCAGTACTTC
TRBV19	-	-	TRBJ1-5	CASSVQGSNQPQHF	TGTGCCAGCAGCGTACAGGGTAGCAATCAGCCCCAGCATTTT
TRBV15	TRBD1	-	TRBJ2-7	CATSRDRQGAWTGRSRYEQYF	TGTGCCACCAGCAGAGATAGGCAGGGTGCGTGGACAGGGCGCTCCCGCTACGAGCAGTACTTC
TRBV20-1	-	-	TRBJ2-2	CSAQSANTGELFF	TGCAGTGCCCAATCGGCGAACACCGGGGAGCTGTTTTTT
TRBV20-1	TRBD2	-	TRBJ2-5	CSADWTSGVYRETQYF	TGCAGTGCTGATTGGACTAGCGGGGTCTATAGGGAGACCCAGTACTTC
TRBV29-1	TRBD1	-	TRBJ1-2	CSGFRTGGYGYTF	TGCAGCGGATTTCGGACAGGGGGCTATGGCTACACCTTC
TRBV20-1	-	-	TRBJ1-6	CSARGQEANSPLHF	TGCAGTGCTAGGGGTCAGGAGGCTAATTCACCCCTCCACTTT
TRBV19	-	-	TRBJ1-2	CASSIGRGRTYGYTF	TGTGCCAGTAGTATAGGGCGAGGACGGACCTATGGCTACACCTTC
TRBV6-5	-	once	TRBJ2-7	CASSFTGVEQHF	TGTGCCAGCAGTTTCACGGGGGTCGAGCAGCACTTC